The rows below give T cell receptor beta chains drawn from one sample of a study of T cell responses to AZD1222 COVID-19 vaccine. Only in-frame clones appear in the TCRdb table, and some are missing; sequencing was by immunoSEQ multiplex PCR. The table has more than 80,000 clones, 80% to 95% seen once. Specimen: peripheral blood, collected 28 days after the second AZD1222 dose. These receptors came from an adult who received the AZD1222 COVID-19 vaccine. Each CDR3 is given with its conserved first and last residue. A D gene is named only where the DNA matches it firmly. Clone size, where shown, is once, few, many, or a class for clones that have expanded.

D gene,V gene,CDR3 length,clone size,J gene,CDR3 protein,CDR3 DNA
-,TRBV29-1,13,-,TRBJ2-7,CSVLGTKKNEQYF,TGCAGCGTCCTCGGGACAAAAAAAAACGAGCAGTACTTC
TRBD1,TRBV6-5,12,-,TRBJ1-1,CASGDRVTEAFF,TGTGCCAGCGGGGACAGGGTAACTGAAGCTTTCTTT
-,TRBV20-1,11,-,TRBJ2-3,CSAPRMVAQYF,TGCAGTGCCCCCAGAATGGTGGCGCAGTATTTT
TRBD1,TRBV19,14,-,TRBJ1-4,CASSRGAENEKLFF,TGTGCCAGTAGCAGGGGGGCGGAAAATGAAAAACTGTTTTTT
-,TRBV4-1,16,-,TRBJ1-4,CASSQGLRSGGEKLFF,TGCGCCAGCAGCCAAGGTCTCAGGTCCGGCGGTGAAAAACTGTTTTTT
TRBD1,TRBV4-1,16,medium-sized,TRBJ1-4,CASSQDPGQTNEKLFF,TGCGCCAGCAGCCAAGATCCGGGACAGACTAATGAAAAACTGTTTTTT
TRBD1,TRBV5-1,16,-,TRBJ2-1,CASSTTGQGVYNEQFF,TGCGCCAGCAGCACGACGGGACAGGGGGTTTACAATGAGCAGTTCTTC
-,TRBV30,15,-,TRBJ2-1,CAWSSPSGTPNEQFF,TGTGCCTGGAGCAGCCCCTCAGGGACGCCTAATGAGCAGTTCTTC
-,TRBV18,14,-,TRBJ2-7,CASSPRPVVYEQYF,TGTGCCAGCTCACCTCGCCCCGTGGTGTACGAGCAGTACTTC
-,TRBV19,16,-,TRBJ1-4,CASRPKKGVGNEKLFF,TGTGCCAGTCGCCCCAAAAAGGGTGTCGGGAATGAAAAACTGTTTTTT
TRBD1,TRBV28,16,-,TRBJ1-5,CASSLGTGAPGGPQHF,TGTGCCAGCAGTTTAGGGACAGGCGCACCGGGTGGGCCCCAGCATTTT
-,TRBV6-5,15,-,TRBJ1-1,CASRDPGLMNTEAFF,TGTGCCAGCAGGGATCCGGGGCTTATGAACACTGAAGCTTTCTTT
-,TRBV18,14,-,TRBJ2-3,CASSGEGSTDTQYF,TGTGCCAGCTCAGGGGAAGGCAGCACAGATACGCAGTATTTT
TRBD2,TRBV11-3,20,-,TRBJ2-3,CASSRRTSGGEDGFTDTQYF,TGTGCCAGCAGCCGTAGGACTAGCGGGGGGGAAGACGGATTCACAGATACGCAGTATTTT
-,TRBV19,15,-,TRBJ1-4,CASSIRSTGHEKLFF,TGTGCCAGTAGTATACGGAGTACAGGGCATGAAAAACTGTTTTTT
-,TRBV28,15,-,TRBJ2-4,CASSSGGVAKNIQYF,TGTGCCAGCAGTTCAGGAGGGGTAGCCAAAAACATTCAGTACTTC
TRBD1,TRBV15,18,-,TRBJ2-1,CATSRELSGTGLVNEQFF,TGTGCCACCAGCAGAGAATTGTCCGGGACAGGGTTGGTCAATGAGCAGTTCTTC
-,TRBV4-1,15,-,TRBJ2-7,CASSQELDASYEQYF,TGCGCCAGCAGCCAAGAGCTGGACGCTTCCTACGAGCAGTACTTC
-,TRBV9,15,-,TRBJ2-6,CASSVVVGGANVLTF,TGTGCCAGCAGCGTAGTAGTTGGTGGGGCCAACGTCCTGACTTTC
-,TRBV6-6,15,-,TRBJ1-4,CASSYGGSTNEKLFF,TGTGCCAGCAGTTACGGCGGGAGCACTAATGAAAAACTGTTTTTT
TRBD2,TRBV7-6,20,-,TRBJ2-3,CASSTPFMGGGPASTDTQYF,TGTGCCAGCAGCACTCCTTTTATGGGCGGGGGGCCCGCTAGCACAGATACGCAGTATTTT
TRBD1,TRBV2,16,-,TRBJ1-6,CASSTGGSRENSPLHF,TGTGCCAGCAGCACAGGGGGCAGTAGGGAAAATTCACCCCTCCACTTT
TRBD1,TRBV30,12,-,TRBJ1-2,CAWEQGASGYTF,TGTGCCTGGGAACAGGGGGCTAGCGGCTACACCTTC
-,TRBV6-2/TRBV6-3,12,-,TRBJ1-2,CASSWTVNGYTF,TGTGCCAGCAGTTGGACAGTAAATGGCTACACCTTC
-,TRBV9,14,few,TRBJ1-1,CASSTGPSGTEAFF,TGTGCCAGCAGCACTGGGCCGAGCGGCACTGAAGCTTTCTTT
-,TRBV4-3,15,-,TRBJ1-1,CASSQDRETDTEAFF,TGCGCCAGCAGCCAGGATCGTGAGACTGACACTGAAGCTTTCTTT
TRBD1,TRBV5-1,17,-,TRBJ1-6,CASSYGPGQGARSPLHF,TGCGCCAGCAGCTACGGACCAGGACAGGGGGCGCGGTCACCCCTCCACTTT
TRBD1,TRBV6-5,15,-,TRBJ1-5,CASSHRDSQNQPQHF,TGTGCCAGCAGCCACCGGGACAGCCAAAATCAGCCCCAGCATTTT
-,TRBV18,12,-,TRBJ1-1,CASSPQVTEAFF,TGTGCCAGCTCACCTCAGGTTACTGAAGCTTTCTTT
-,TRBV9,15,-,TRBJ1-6,CASSVGGVYNSPLHF,TGTGCCAGCAGCGTAGGTGGGGTTTATAATTCACCCCTCCACTTT
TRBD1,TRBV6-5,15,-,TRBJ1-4,CASRNRDRTIEKLFF,TGTGCCAGCCGAAATCGGGACAGGACCATAGAAAAACTGTTTTTT
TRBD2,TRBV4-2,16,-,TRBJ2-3,CASSSRLAASTDTQYF,TGTGCCAGCAGCTCCCGACTAGCGGCTAGCACAGATACGCAGTATTTT
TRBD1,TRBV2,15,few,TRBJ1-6,CASSTDRGGNSPLHF,TGTGCCAGCAGTACCGACAGGGGTGGAAATTCACCCCTCCACTTT
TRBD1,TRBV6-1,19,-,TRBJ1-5,CASSVRWAGQGLFNQPQHF,TGTGCCAGCAGTGTACGATGGGCGGGACAGGGGCTTTTCAATCAGCCCCAGCATTTT
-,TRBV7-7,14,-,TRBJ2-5,CASSLTGAGETQYF,TGTGCCAGCAGCCTTACTGGGGCGGGAGAGACCCAGTACTTC
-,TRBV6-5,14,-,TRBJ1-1,CASHSGTMNTEAFF,TGTGCCAGCCATTCGGGGACCATGAACACTGAAGCTTTCTTT